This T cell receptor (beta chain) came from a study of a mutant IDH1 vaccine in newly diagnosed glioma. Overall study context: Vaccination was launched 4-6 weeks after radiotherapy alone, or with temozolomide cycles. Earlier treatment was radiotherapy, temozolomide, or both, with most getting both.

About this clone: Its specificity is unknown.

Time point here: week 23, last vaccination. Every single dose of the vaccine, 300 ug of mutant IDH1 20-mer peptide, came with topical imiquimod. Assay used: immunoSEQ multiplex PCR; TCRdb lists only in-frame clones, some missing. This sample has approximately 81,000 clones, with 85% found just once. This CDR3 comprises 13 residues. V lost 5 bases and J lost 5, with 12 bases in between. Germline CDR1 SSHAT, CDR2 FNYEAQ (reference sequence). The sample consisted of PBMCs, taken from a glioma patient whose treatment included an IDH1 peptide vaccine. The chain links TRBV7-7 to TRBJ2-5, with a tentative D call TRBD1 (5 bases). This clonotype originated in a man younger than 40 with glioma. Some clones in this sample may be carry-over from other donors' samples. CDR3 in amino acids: CASSPGFRETQYF. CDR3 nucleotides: TGTGCCAGCAGCCCAGGGTTTCGGGAGACCCAGTACTTC.